This TCR beta chain was retrieved from a study of T cells in Graves' hyperthyroidism and ophthalmopathy. Findings and caveats of the study: Using 13 V-J features, a model discriminated ophthalmopathy from stable hyperthyroidism. Most thyroid clonotypes expanded above 0.001 were also detected in blood.

Hyperthyroidism in the patients, aged 18 to 65, was newly diagnosed and under 2 months in duration. RNA transcripts served as the template for amplifying TCR beta CDR3 regions. The HTBI primer set drove a first-round RT-PCR of the TCR CDR3. One entry per CDR3 protein results from TCRdb running MiXCR on the multiplex PCR reads. The table records approximately 430,000 distinct CDR3 sequences, roughly 14% of them present only once. This clonotype has only a few counts. As yet, its antigen is unknown. The CDR3 length is 18 residues. Germline CDR1 and CDR2: DFQATT and SNEGSKA (reference sequence). J lost 9 bases, V lost 3 bases, and 22 bases had no gene match.

This chain joins TRBV20-1 and TRBJ2-1; 8 nucleotides match TRBD2. The TCR sequence derives from a young woman with Graves' hyperthyroidism. The specimen sequenced was blood. The chain's CDR3 is CSARDWTSGTSSIGEQFF. The DNA of the CDR3 is TGCAGTGCTAGGGATTGGACCTCCGGGACTAGTAGTATAGGTGAGCAGTTCTTC.